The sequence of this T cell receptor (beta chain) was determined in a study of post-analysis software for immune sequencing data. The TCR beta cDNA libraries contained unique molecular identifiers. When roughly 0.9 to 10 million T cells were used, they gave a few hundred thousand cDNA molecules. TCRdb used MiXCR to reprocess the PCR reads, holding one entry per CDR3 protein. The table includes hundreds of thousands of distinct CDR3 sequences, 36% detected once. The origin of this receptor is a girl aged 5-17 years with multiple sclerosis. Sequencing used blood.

The CDR3 nucleotides read TGTGCCAGCACTCGGGGGGAAGCCGGGGAGCTGTTTTTT. Translated: CASTRGEAGELFF. The chain links TRBV3-1 to TRBJ2-2; 7 bases fit TRBD2. CDR1 is LGHDT, CDR2 YNNKEL, per germline (reference sequence). V shed 7 bases and J 6 bases; nucleotides not matched to a gene: 5. The CDR3 totals 13 residues.